This T cell receptor (beta chain) was retrieved from a study of OX40 agonist ivuxolimab in advanced cancers. With 6 bases removed from V and 7 bases from J, the gap between germline ends came to 21 bases. This CDR3 contains 15 residues. Germline CDR1 and CDR2: MNHNY and SVGAGI (reference sequence). Comment on this clone: Other DNA sequences in the sample encode the same CDR3.

Using immunoSEQ multiplex PCR, the repertoire was profiled, and TCRdb retains in-frame clones only, with some absent. The repertoire holds tens of thousands of clones, with more than 75% as singletons. The source was CD4+ or CD8+ T cells sorted from blood, collected in a trial of the OX40 agonist ivuxolimab. The source is an adult with an advanced solid tumor such as melanoma, head and neck, liver or kidney cancer. The chain uses TRBV6-6 and TRBJ1-2; possibly TRBD1 for D (5 bases). The CDR3 nucleotides read TGTGCCAGCAGCTTAGAGGGTTCGGGGGTGGGTGGCTACACCTTC. Residues: CASSLEGSGVGGYTF.